This TCR beta chain was retrieved from a study of blood T cell repertoires in COVID-19. Study details: Spain, Italy and the United States supplied samples that represented acute and convalescent COVID-19. T cells, B-cell-depleted T cells, or PBMCs provided the cDNA or gDNA that served as material.

Original processing methods: Amplified reference gene primers provided the basis for estimating nucleated cell counts. The method was immunoSEQ multiplex PCR; TCRdb's version includes in-frame clones alone and lacks a portion of them. From that table come the V and J calls and clone size; the DNA was used to work out D and trimming. Of about 170,000 clones listed, about four fifths were seen once; the top ten hold about 2%. The CDR3 totals 14 residues. V was clipped by 7 bases and J by 2 bases, with 13 bases between them. Germline V CDR1 and CDR2: LNHDA, SQIVND (reference sequence). This clone was seen a handful of times.

The V and J genes are TRBV19 and TRBJ2-3, with D unresolved. Sequencing was carried out using peripheral blood. The origin of this receptor is a woman at least 80 years old with acute or convalescent COVID-19. As DNA, the CDR3 is TGTGCCAGTAAATTCCGTCAGAACACAGATACGCAGTATTTT. It specifies CASKFRQNTDTQYF. Looking up the rest from reference TRBV19 and TRBJ2-3 gives the full variable domain: DGGITQSPKYLFRKEGQNVTLSCEQNLNHDAMYWYRQDPGQGLRLIYYSQIVNDFQKGDIAEGYSVSREKKESFPLTVTSAQKNPTAFYLCASKFRQNTDTQYFGPGTRLTVL.